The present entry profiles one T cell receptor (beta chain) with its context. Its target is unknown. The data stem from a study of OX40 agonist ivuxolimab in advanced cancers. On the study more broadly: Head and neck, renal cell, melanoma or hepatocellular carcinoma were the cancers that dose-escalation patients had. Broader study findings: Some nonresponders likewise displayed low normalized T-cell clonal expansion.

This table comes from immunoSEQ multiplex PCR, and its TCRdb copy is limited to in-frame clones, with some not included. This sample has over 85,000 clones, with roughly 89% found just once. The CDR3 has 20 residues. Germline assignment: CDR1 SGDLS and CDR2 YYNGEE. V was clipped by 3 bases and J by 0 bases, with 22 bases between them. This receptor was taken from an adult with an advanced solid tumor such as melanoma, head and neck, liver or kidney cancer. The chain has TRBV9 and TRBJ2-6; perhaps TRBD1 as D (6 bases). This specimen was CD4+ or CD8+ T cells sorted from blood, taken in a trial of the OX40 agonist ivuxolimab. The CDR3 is CASSASLRAGEHSGANVLTF. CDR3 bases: TGTGCCAGCAGCGCCTCTCTGAGAGCAGGGGAACACTCTGGGGCCAACGTCCTGACTTTC.